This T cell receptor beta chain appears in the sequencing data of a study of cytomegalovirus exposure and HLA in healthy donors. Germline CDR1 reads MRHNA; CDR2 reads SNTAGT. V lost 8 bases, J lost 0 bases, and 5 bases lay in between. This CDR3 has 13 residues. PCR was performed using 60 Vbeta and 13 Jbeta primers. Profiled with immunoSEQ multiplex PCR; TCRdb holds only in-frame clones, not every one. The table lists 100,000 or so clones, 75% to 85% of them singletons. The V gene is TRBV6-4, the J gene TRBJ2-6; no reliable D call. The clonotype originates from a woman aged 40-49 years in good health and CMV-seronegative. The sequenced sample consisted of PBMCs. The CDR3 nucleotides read TGTGCCAGCCGGTCCTCTGGGGCCAACGTCCTGACTTTC. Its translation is CASRSSGANVLTF.